This T cell receptor beta chain appears in the sequencing data of a study of lymphopenia after photon versus proton radiotherapy. Regarding this clone: Its antigen is not identified.

The study, taken as a whole, reports: Post-nadir diversity loss with photons came from oligoclonal expansion, particularly CD8+ Temra cells. Survival link was tested only in deceased patients; proton benefit remains a possibility.

Germline assignment: CDR1 MNHEY and CDR2 SVGAGI. There are 15 residues in the CDR3. V was pared by 1 base and J by 8 bases, with 3 bases of the junction left unmatched. Clones were read by immunoSEQ multiplex PCR, and TCRdb kept only the in-frame ones, dropping some. The table includes 70,000 or so clones, roughly 93% detected once. The genes are TRBV6-5 and TRBJ2-1; 12 bases agree with TRBD2. This clonotype was obtained from a woman aged 70-85 years with pancreatic cancer. Sequencing used peripheral blood, obtained from a patient treated with photon-based radiotherapy. This CDR3 reads CASSYLASGRDEQFF. For the CDR3, the DNA is TGTGCCAGCAGTTACTTGGCTAGCGGGAGGGATGAGCAGTTCTTC.